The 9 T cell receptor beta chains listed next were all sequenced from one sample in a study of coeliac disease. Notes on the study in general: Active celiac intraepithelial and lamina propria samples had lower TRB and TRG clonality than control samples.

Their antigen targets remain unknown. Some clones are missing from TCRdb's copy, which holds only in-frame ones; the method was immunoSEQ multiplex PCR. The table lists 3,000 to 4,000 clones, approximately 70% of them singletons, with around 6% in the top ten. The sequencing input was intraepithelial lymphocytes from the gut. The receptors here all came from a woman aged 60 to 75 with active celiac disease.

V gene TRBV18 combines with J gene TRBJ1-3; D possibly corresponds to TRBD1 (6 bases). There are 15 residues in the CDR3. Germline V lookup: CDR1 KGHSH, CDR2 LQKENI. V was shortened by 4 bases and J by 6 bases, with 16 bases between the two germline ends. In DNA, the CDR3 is TGTGCCAGCTCACTACCTTTCGGACAGTCAAACACCATATATTTT. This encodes CASSLPFGQSNTIYF.

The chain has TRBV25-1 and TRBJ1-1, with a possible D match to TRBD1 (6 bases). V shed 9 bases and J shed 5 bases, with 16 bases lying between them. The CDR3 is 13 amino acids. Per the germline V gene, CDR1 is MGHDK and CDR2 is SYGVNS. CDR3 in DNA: TGTGCCAGTCGCGGAGGGGGGGTTACTGAAGCTTTCTTT. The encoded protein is CASRGGGVTEAFF.

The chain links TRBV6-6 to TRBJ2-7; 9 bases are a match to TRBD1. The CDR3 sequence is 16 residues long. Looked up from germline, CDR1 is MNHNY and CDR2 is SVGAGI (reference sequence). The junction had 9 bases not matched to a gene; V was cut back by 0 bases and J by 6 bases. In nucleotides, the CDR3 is TGTGCCAGCAGTTACTCGCCAGGGACAGGGACGCTCGAGCAGTACTTC. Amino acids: CASSYSPGTGTLEQYF.

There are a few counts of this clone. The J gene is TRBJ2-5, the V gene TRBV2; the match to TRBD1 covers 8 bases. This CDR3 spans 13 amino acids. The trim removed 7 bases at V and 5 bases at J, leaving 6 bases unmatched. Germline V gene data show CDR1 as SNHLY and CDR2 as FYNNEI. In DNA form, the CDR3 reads TGTGCCAGCATGTCAGGGGGCAGGGAGACCCAGTACTTC. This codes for CASMSGGRETQYF.

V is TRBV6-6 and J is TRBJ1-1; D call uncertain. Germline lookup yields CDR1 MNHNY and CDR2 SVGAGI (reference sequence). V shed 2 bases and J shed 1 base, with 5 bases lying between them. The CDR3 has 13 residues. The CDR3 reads CASSYQENTEAFF. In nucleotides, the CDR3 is TGTGCCAGCAGTTACCAGGAGAACACTGAAGCTTTCTTT.

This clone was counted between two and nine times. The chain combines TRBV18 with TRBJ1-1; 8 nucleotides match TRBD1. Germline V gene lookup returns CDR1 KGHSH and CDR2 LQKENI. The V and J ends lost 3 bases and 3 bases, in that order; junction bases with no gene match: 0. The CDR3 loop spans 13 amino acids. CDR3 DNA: TGTGCCAGCTCACCGACAGGGGACACTGAAGCTTTCTTT. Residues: CASSPTGDTEAFF.

CDR3 DNA sequence: TGCGCCAGCAGCCAATCTGTCGGTAGGACTAGAGGGGGGACAGATACGCAGTATTTT. The encoded protein is CASSQSVGRTRGGTDTQYF. The rearrangement links TRBV4-1 to TRBJ2-3, with a weak D call TRBD2 (7 bases). The V end was cut by 2 bases, the J end by 3 bases, with 24 bases between. Germline V gene sequence: CDR1 MGHRA, CDR2 YSYEKL. CDR3 length: 19 residues.

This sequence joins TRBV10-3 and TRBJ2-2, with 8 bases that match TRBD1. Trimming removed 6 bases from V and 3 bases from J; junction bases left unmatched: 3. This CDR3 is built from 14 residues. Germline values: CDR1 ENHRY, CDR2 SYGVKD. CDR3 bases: TGTGCCATCAGAGGGACAGGAGACACCGGGGAGCTGTTTTTT. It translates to CAIRGTGDTGELFF.

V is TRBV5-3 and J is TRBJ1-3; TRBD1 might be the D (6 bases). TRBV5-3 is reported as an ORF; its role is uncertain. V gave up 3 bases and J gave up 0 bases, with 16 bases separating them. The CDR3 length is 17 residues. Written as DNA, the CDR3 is TGTGCCAGAAGCTCCCAGACAGGCCTGATCTCTGGAAACACCATATATTTT. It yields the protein CARSSQTGLISGNTIYF.